This T cell receptor (beta chain) was obtained from a study of cytotoxic CD8 clonotypes in ibrutinib-treated CLL. Comment on this clone: Its target is unknown.

Study results and caveats: Clonality increased at ibrutinib response and stayed stable in sustained remission. At progression, however, it fell back toward baseline.

V was pared by 4 bases and J by 6 bases, with 17 bases between. Germline lookup yields CDR1 SGHNT and CDR2 YYREEE (reference sequence). CDR3 length: 14 amino acids. Here immunoSEQ multiplex PCR was the method, and the copy in TCRdb shows in-frame clones only, minus some. Found here are approximately 150,000 clones, under 90% of them singletons; the top ten hold about 4.5%. Sequenced here: PBMCs, sampled after 24 months of ibrutinib treatment. The clonotype was recovered from a human donor with chronic lymphocytic leukemia. This rearrangement joins TRBV5-4 to TRBJ2-7; D not certain. CDR3 in amino acids: CASSPRLRLAEQYF. The CDR3 DNA follows: TGTGCCAGCAGCCCCCGGCTTAGGTTGGCCGAGCAGTACTTC.